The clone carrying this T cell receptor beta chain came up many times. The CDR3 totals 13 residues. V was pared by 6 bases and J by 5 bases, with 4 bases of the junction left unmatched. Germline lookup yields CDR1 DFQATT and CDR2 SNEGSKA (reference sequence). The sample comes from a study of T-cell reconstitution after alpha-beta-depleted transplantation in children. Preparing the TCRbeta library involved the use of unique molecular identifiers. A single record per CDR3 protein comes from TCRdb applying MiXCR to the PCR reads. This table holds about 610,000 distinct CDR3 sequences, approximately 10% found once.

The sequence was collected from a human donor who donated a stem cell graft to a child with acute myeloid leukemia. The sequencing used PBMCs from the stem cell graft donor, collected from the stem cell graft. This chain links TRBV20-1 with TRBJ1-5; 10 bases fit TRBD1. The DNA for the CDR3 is TGCAGTGCCTATGGACAGGGGGATCAGCCCCAGCATTTT. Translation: CSAYGQGDQPQHF.